These T cell receptor beta chains were read from a single sample in a study of blood T cell repertoires in COVID-19. This table comes from immunoSEQ multiplex PCR, and its TCRdb copy is limited to in-frame clones, with some not included. Among over 150,000 clones, roughly 88% were seen once, and the ten largest hold about a tenth. The source material was peripheral blood. The origin of the receptors is a woman aged 80 or over with active or convalescent COVID-19. Each CDR3 is given with its conserved first and last residue. A D gene is named only where the DNA matches it firmly. Some rows have no size entry. The others give once, few or many, or a class for an expanded clone.

CDR3 length	clone size	J gene	V gene	D gene	CDR3 protein	CDR3 DNA
15	.	TRBJ2-3	TRBV18	TRBD1	CASSLGQGNTDTQYF	TGTGCCAGCTCCCTCGGACAGGGGAACACAGATACGCAGTATTTT
17	.	TRBJ1-3	TRBV7-2	.	CASSLAQGSSSGNTIYF	TGTGCCAGCAGCTTAGCGCAGGGGTCCTCCTCTGGAAACACCATATATTTT
18	few	TRBJ2-5	TRBV5-1	.	CASSFRTDLDTVQETQYF	TGCGCCAGCAGCTTCCGAACCGATCTGGACACCGTCCAAGAGACCCAGTACTTC
17	.	TRBJ2-1	TRBV18	.	CASSPITGRPGSNEQFF	TGTGCCAGCTCACCAATCACAGGGAGACCGGGGAGCAATGAGCAGTTCTTC
18	.	TRBJ1-3	TRBV27	.	CASSPTGRVGMSGNTIYF	TGTGCCAGCAGTCCGACCGGGCGGGTGGGGATGTCTGGAAACACCATATATTTT
17	.	TRBJ1-5	TRBV18	.	CASSPPGGGSGNQPQHF	TGTGCCAGCTCACCTCCGGGAGGGGGGTCGGGCAATCAGCCCCAGCATTTT
12	.	TRBJ2-5	TRBV7-2	.	CASSVTEETQYF	TGTGCCAGCAGTGTGACGGAGGAGACCCAGTACTTC
13	few	TRBJ2-2	TRBV10-3	TRBD1	CAIATGGTGELFF	TGTGCCATCGCAACAGGGGGCACCGGGGAGCTGTTTTTT
15	once	TRBJ1-6	TRBV3-1/TRBV3-2	.	CASSPSGQGKSPLHF	TGTGCCAGCAGCCCTTCTGGGCAGGGAAAGTCACCCCTCCACTTT
17	.	TRBJ2-3	TRBV5-1	.	CASSRERPQRGTDTQYF	TGCGCCAGCAGCCGGGAGAGGCCCCAGCGTGGTACAGATACGCAGTATTTT
14	few	TRBJ2-7	TRBV7-9	TRBD1	CASSPPRQGNEQYF	TGTGCCAGCAGCCCTCCTCGACAGGGTAACGAGCAGTACTTC
14	once	TRBJ1-1	TRBV5-1	TRBD1	CASTPQPRDREAFF	TGCGCCAGCACCCCCCAGCCTCGGGACAGGGAAGCTTTCTTT
14	.	TRBJ1-4	TRBV7-2	TRBD1	CASSLSRTGEKLFF	TGTGCCAGCAGCTTGTCCCGGACAGGGGAAAAACTGTTTTTT
18	.	TRBJ1-1	TRBV7-8	TRBD1	CASSPIPGTGVMNTEAFF	TGTGCCAGCAGTCCCATCCCCGGGACAGGGGTCATGAACACTGAAGCTTTCTTT
14	few	TRBJ1-2	TRBV25-1	.	CASSESEINYGYTF	TGTGCCAGCAGTGAATCGGAGATTAACTATGGCTACACCTTC
15	.	TRBJ2-3	TRBV10-2	TRBD1	CASSEQGTSTDTQYF	TGCGCCAGCAGCGAACAGGGGACGAGCACAGATACGCAGTATTTT
13	.	TRBJ1-1	TRBV14	.	CASSQEEVTEAFF	TGTGCCAGCAGCCAAGAAGAGGTCACTGAAGCTTTCTTT
16	.	TRBJ1-6	TRBV5-4	TRBD1	CASSLIGQGRDSPLHF	TGTGCCAGCAGCCTGATAGGACAGGGAAGAGATTCACCCCTCCACTTT
12	.	TRBJ2-3	TRBV18	TRBD2	CASSSGGDTQYF	TGTGCCAGCTCATCGGGGGGAGATACGCAGTATTTT
14	.	TRBJ1-6	TRBV6-5	TRBD1	CASRSGTVNSPLHF	TGTGCCAGCAGGTCCGGGACAGTTAATTCACCCCTCCACTTT
15	.	TRBJ1-2	TRBV5-6	.	CASSTPGSGNYGYTF	TGTGCCAGCAGCACACCGGGGTCGGGTAACTATGGCTACACCTTC
15	few	TRBJ1-4	TRBV6-5	.	CASSYSDTHNEKLFF	TGTGCCAGCAGTTACTCGGACACCCACAATGAAAAACTGTTTTTT
12	.	TRBJ1-1	TRBV2	.	CASRSGGIEAFF	TGTGCCAGCAGATCCGGAGGGATTGAAGCTTTCTTT
12	.	TRBJ1-1	TRBV6-5	.	CATMTGNTEAFF	TGTGCCACTATGACAGGTAACACTGAAGCTTTCTTT
15	.	TRBJ2-7	TRBV29-1	TRBD1	CSVAHGDRGSYEQYF	TGCAGCGTTGCACACGGGGACAGGGGGTCCTACGAGCAGTACTTC
15	.	TRBJ2-3	TRBV6-2/TRBV6-3	TRBD2	CASSYPGGVGYTQYF	TGTGCCAGCAGTTACCCCGGGGGGGTGGGGTATACGCAGTATTTT
14	many	TRBJ2-7	TRBV7-2	.	CASSSQIGGYEQYF	TGTGCCAGCAGCTCTCAGATAGGGGGCTACGAGCAGTACTTC
15	.	TRBJ1-6	TRBV6-5	.	CASRNAGGYNSPLHF	TGTGCCAGCCGAAACGCGGGGGGCTATAATTCACCCCTCCACTTT
17	.	TRBJ2-3	TRBV6-2/TRBV6-3	TRBD2	CASSYGPVAGDTDTQYF	TGTGCCAGCAGTTACGGCCCGGTGGCGGGGGACACAGATACGCAGTATTTT
15	.	TRBJ1-1	TRBV12-5	TRBD1	CASVRTGSMNTEAFF	TGTGCTAGTGTTCGGACAGGGTCTATGAACACTGAAGCTTTCTTT
17	.	TRBJ2-5	TRBV7-9	TRBD2	CASSRRSPSGRQETQYF	TGTGCCAGCAGCCGCCGGTCGCCTAGCGGACGTCAAGAGACCCAGTACTTC
16	few	TRBJ2-2	TRBV3-1/TRBV3-2	.	CASSQDLTINTGELFF	TGTGCCAGCAGCCAAGATCTGACTATAAACACCGGGGAGCTGTTTTTT
13	.	TRBJ1-5	TRBV6-5	.	CASSYSRGQPQHF	TGTGCCAGCAGTTACTCTAGGGGTCAGCCCCAGCATTTT
15	.	TRBJ2-3	TRBV7-2	TRBD2	CASSLDGGAGDTQYF	TGTGCCAGCAGCTTAGACGGGGGGGCCGGAGATACGCAGTATTTT
15	.	TRBJ2-1	TRBV7-9	TRBD2	CASSVGLATNNEQFF	TGTGCCAGCAGTGTTGGACTAGCAACAAACAATGAGCAGTTCTTC
16	.	TRBJ1-3	TRBV9	.	CASSVGEVPGGNTIYF	TGTGCCAGCAGCGTAGGTGAGGTTCCGGGTGGAAACACCATATATTTT
15	.	TRBJ1-5	TRBV2	TRBD1	CASTSTGGWGQPQHF	TGTGCCAGCACTTCCACAGGGGGCTGGGGTCAGCCCCAGCATTTT
15	.	TRBJ2-7	TRBV21-1	.	CASSKRGLNPYEQYF	TGTGCCAGCAGCAAAAGAGGATTGAATCCCTACGAGCAGTACTTC
15	.	TRBJ2-5	TRBV5-1	.	CASSLAGPYQETQYF	TGCGCCAGCAGCTTGGCTGGGCCATACCAAGAGACCCAGTACTTC
14	.	TRBJ1-5	TRBV19	.	CASRGEANNQPQHF	TGTGCCAGTAGGGGGGAGGCTAACAATCAGCCCCAGCATTTT
16	.	TRBJ2-1	TRBV11-2	.	CASSLVTGHRVNEQFF	TGTGCCAGCAGCTTAGTTACAGGGCATCGCGTCAATGAGCAGTTCTTC
14	.	TRBJ2-7	TRBV7-9	TRBD1	CASSPRTGSYEQYF	TGTGCCAGCAGCCCGCGGACAGGCTCCTACGAGCAGTACTTC